The rows below give T cell receptor beta chains drawn from one sample of a study of blood T cell repertoires in COVID-19. Clones were read by immunoSEQ multiplex PCR, and TCRdb kept only the in-frame ones, dropping some. The table lists approximately 150,000 clones, roughly four fifths of them singletons. Sequencing used PBMCs or T cells enriched from blood (not recorded which). These receptors all stem from a man between 35 and 55 years old with acute COVID-19. Each CDR3 is given with its conserved first and last residue. Fields, in order: J gene, CDR3 length, D gene, clone size, V gene, CDR3 protein, CDR3 DNA. The D gene is left open where the match is weak. A clone size is listed for some rows: how often the clone was seen (once, few, many), or a class if it is expanded.

j_gene: TRBJ1-1; len: 16; d_gene: TRBD1; abundance: NA; v_gene: TRBV3-1/TRBV3-2; CDR3aa: CASSLGTGGVGTEAFF; CDR3nt: TGTGCCAGCAGCCTAGGGACAGGGGGCGTTGGCACTGAAGCTTTCTTT
j_gene: TRBJ2-5; len: 16; d_gene: TRBD1; abundance: NA; v_gene: TRBV5-1; CDR3aa: CASRFSGTGYQETQYF; CDR3nt: TGCGCCAGCCGCTTCAGTGGGACAGGGTACCAAGAGACCCAGTACTTC
j_gene: TRBJ2-2; len: 11; d_gene: NA; abundance: NA; v_gene: TRBV29-1; CDR3aa: CSVERGGELFF; CDR3nt: TGCAGCGTTGAGCGAGGCGGGGAGCTGTTTTTT
j_gene: TRBJ2-3; len: 21; d_gene: TRBD2; abundance: NA; v_gene: TRBV3-1/TRBV3-2; CDR3aa: CASSQDRRHYRPGLELDTQYF; CDR3nt: TGTGCCAGCAGCCAAGATAGGAGGCACTACCGCCCGGGACTAGAGTTAGATACGCAGTATTTT
j_gene: TRBJ1-1; len: 14; d_gene: NA; abundance: NA; v_gene: TRBV5-1; CDR3aa: CASSLTETNTEAFF; CDR3nt: TGCGCCAGCAGCTTGACAGAAACGAACACTGAAGCTTTCTTT
j_gene: TRBJ1-1; len: 18; d_gene: NA; abundance: few; v_gene: TRBV11-2; CDR3aa: CASSLRGAANKGDTEAFF; CDR3nt: TGTGCCAGCAGCTTGCGCGGGGCGGCTAACAAAGGGGACACTGAAGCTTTCTTT
j_gene: TRBJ1-1; len: 14; d_gene: NA; abundance: NA; v_gene: TRBV10-3; CDR3aa: CAIRRQAMNTEAFF; CDR3nt: TGTGCCATCAGACGACAGGCCATGAACACTGAAGCTTTCTTT
j_gene: TRBJ2-3; len: 13; d_gene: NA; abundance: NA; v_gene: TRBV20-1; CDR3aa: CSASPFRADTQYF; CDR3nt: TGCAGTGCTAGTCCTTTCAGGGCAGATACGCAGTATTTT
j_gene: TRBJ2-3; len: 15; d_gene: TRBD1; abundance: NA; v_gene: TRBV9; CDR3aa: CASSGDREFTDTQYF; CDR3nt: TGTGCCAGCAGCGGGGACAGGGAGTTCACAGATACGCAGTATTTT
j_gene: TRBJ1-1; len: 15; d_gene: NA; abundance: NA; v_gene: TRBV5-5; CDR3aa: CASSRTGLLNTEAFF; CDR3nt: TGTGCCAGCAGCCGAACAGGGCTCCTTAACACTGAAGCTTTCTTT
j_gene: TRBJ1-2; len: 16; d_gene: NA; abundance: NA; v_gene: TRBV19; CDR3aa: CASSIDLAAGTVGYTF; CDR3nt: TGTGCCAGTAGTATAGATTTAGCGGCAGGGACTGTTGGCTACACCTTC
j_gene: TRBJ1-1; len: 13; d_gene: TRBD1; abundance: few; v_gene: TRBV6-5; CDR3aa: CASSFSTGRQAFF; CDR3nt: TGTGCCAGCAGTTTCTCGACAGGGCGACAAGCTTTCTTT
j_gene: TRBJ2-7; len: 12; d_gene: NA; abundance: NA; v_gene: TRBV5-5; CDR3aa: CASSYGHGEQYF; CDR3nt: TGTGCCAGCAGCTATGGACACGGCGAGCAGTACTTC
j_gene: TRBJ1-2; len: 14; d_gene: NA; abundance: NA; v_gene: TRBV6-5; CDR3aa: CASSSGVHGNGYTF; CDR3nt: TGTGCCAGCAGTTCAGGGGTGCATGGAAATGGCTACACCTTC
j_gene: TRBJ2-2; len: 16; d_gene: TRBD1; abundance: once; v_gene: TRBV19; CDR3aa: CASSMRGDRDAGELFF; CDR3nt: TGTGCCAGTAGTATGAGGGGGGACAGGGATGCCGGGGAGCTGTTTTTT
j_gene: TRBJ1-5; len: 15; d_gene: TRBD1; abundance: NA; v_gene: TRBV3-1/TRBV3-2; CDR3aa: CASSHSGQGDQPQHF; CDR3nt: TGTGCCAGCAGCCACTCCGGACAGGGAGATCAGCCCCAGCATTTT
j_gene: TRBJ1-1; len: 13; d_gene: NA; abundance: NA; v_gene: TRBV11-3; CDR3aa: CASSLESDTEAFF; CDR3nt: TGTGCCAGCAGCTTAGAGAGTGACACTGAAGCTTTCTTT
j_gene: TRBJ1-1; len: 16; d_gene: TRBD1; abundance: NA; v_gene: TRBV2; CDR3aa: CASLRDRGAMNTEAFF; CDR3nt: TGTGCCAGTCTAAGGGACAGGGGGGCAATGAACACTGAAGCTTTCTTT
j_gene: TRBJ2-1; len: 16; d_gene: TRBD2; abundance: NA; v_gene: TRBV7-3; CDR3aa: CASSPYLAGERNEQFF; CDR3nt: TGTGCCAGCAGCCCTTATCTGGCGGGAGAGAGAAATGAGCAGTTCTTC
j_gene: TRBJ2-3; len: 14; d_gene: NA; abundance: NA; v_gene: TRBV9; CDR3aa: CASSVVRSTDTQYF; CDR3nt: TGTGCCAGCAGCGTAGTCAGATCCACAGATACGCAGTATTTT
j_gene: TRBJ2-7; len: 14; d_gene: NA; abundance: once; v_gene: TRBV7-8; CDR3aa: CASSLYEGAYEQYF; CDR3nt: TGTGCCAGCAGCTTATATGAGGGAGCCTACGAGCAGTACTTC
j_gene: TRBJ2-2; len: 12; d_gene: NA; abundance: NA; v_gene: TRBV5-1; CDR3aa: CASSAKPGELFF; CDR3nt: TGCGCCAGCAGCGCGAAGCCCGGGGAGCTGTTTTTT
j_gene: TRBJ2-1; len: 13; d_gene: NA; abundance: NA; v_gene: TRBV7-9; CDR3aa: CASSLDTYNEQFF; CDR3nt: TGTGCCAGCAGCTTGGACACCTACAATGAGCAGTTCTTC
j_gene: TRBJ2-1; len: 14; d_gene: NA; abundance: NA; v_gene: TRBV28; CDR3aa: CASSPVLLAGEQFF; CDR3nt: TGTGCCAGCAGTCCCGTTTTGCTAGCAGGTGAGCAGTTCTTC
j_gene: TRBJ2-7; len: 15; d_gene: TRBD1; abundance: NA; v_gene: TRBV5-6; CDR3aa: CASSRDRATSYEQYF; CDR3nt: TGTGCCAGCAGCCGGGACAGGGCGACCTCCTACGAGCAGTACTTC
j_gene: TRBJ2-7; len: 11; d_gene: NA; abundance: many; v_gene: TRBV18; CDR3aa: CASSPERKQYF; CDR3nt: TGTGCCAGCTCACCGGAGCGAAAGCAGTACTTC
j_gene: TRBJ2-2; len: 12; d_gene: NA; abundance: few; v_gene: TRBV5-1; CDR3aa: CASSFTEQGLFF; CDR3nt: TGCGCCAGCAGCTTCACCGAACAGGGGCTGTTTTTT
j_gene: TRBJ2-3; len: 15; d_gene: TRBD2; abundance: NA; v_gene: TRBV5-4; CDR3aa: CASSVAGGRTDTQYF; CDR3nt: TGTGCCAGCAGCGTAGCGGGGGGGCGCACAGATACGCAGTATTTT
j_gene: TRBJ2-7; len: 14; d_gene: NA; abundance: NA; v_gene: TRBV18; CDR3aa: CASSVGGSSYEQYF; CDR3nt: TGTGCCAGCTCAGTAGGCGGAAGCTCCTACGAGCAGTACTTC
j_gene: TRBJ1-5; len: 20; d_gene: TRBD1; abundance: NA; v_gene: TRBV19; CDR3aa: CASTIGAVVDRGGFDQPQHF; CDR3nt: TGTGCCAGTACCATAGGGGCGGTTGTGGACAGGGGGGGTTTCGATCAGCCCCAGCATTTT
j_gene: TRBJ1-6; len: 15; d_gene: TRBD1; abundance: NA; v_gene: TRBV2; CDR3aa: CASSEGRQGNSPLHF; CDR3nt: TGTGCCAGCAGTGAGGGGAGACAGGGAAATTCACCCCTCCACTTT
j_gene: TRBJ2-6; len: 17; d_gene: NA; abundance: NA; v_gene: TRBV7-3; CDR3aa: CASSLVQPYSGANVLTF; CDR3nt: TGTGCCAGCAGCTTAGTACAGCCCTACTCTGGGGCCAACGTCCTGACTTTC
j_gene: TRBJ1-2; len: 14; d_gene: NA; abundance: NA; v_gene: TRBV18; CDR3aa: CASSPDRSNYGYTF; CDR3nt: TGTGCCAGCTCGCCCGACAGGTCGAACTATGGCTACACCTTC
j_gene: TRBJ2-1; len: 16; d_gene: TRBD2; abundance: NA; v_gene: TRBV27; CDR3aa: CASSQLGTSGRDEQFF; CDR3nt: TGTGCCAGCAGCCAACTGGGGACTAGCGGGAGAGATGAGCAGTTCTTC
j_gene: TRBJ1-2; len: 17; d_gene: TRBD1; abundance: NA; v_gene: TRBV28; CDR3aa: CASSLRTGGAGNYGYTF; CDR3nt: TGTGCCAGCAGTTTGCGAACAGGGGGCGCCGGGAACTATGGCTACACCTTC
j_gene: TRBJ2-3; len: 13; d_gene: TRBD2; abundance: NA; v_gene: TRBV10-3; CDR3aa: CAISAGVTDTQYF; CDR3nt: TGTGCCATCAGCGCGGGGGTCACAGATACGCAGTATTTT
j_gene: TRBJ1-6; len: 15; d_gene: NA; abundance: NA; v_gene: TRBV5-1; CDR3aa: CASSLAAGGNSPLHF; CDR3nt: TGCGCCAGCAGCTTGGCGGCAGGAGGGAATTCACCCCTCCACTTT
j_gene: TRBJ2-1; len: 16; d_gene: NA; abundance: NA; v_gene: TRBV2; CDR3aa: CASSEGKQGGWYEQFF; CDR3nt: TGTGCCAGCAGTGAAGGGAAACAGGGTGGTTGGTATGAGCAGTTCTTC
j_gene: TRBJ2-4; len: 15; d_gene: NA; abundance: few; v_gene: TRBV3-1/TRBV3-2; CDR3aa: CASSQGQTGKNIQYF; CDR3nt: TGTGCCAGCAGCCAAGGTCAAACCGGGAAAAACATTCAGTACTTC
j_gene: TRBJ1-2; len: 12; d_gene: TRBD1; abundance: NA; v_gene: TRBV30; CDR3aa: CAWSRTGLGYTF; CDR3nt: TGTGCCTGGAGCCGGACAGGATTAGGCTACACCTTC
j_gene: TRBJ2-1; len: 13; d_gene: NA; abundance: NA; v_gene: TRBV2; CDR3aa: CASKGGEHNEQFF; CDR3nt: TGTGCCAGCAAGGGGGGGGAGCACAATGAGCAGTTCTTC
j_gene: TRBJ2-7; len: 15; d_gene: TRBD1; abundance: NA; v_gene: TRBV2; CDR3aa: CASSLTGATPYEQYF; CDR3nt: TGTGCCAGCAGCTTGACAGGGGCGACGCCCTACGAGCAGTACTTC
j_gene: TRBJ2-4; len: 19; d_gene: TRBD2; abundance: NA; v_gene: TRBV10-2; CDR3aa: CASSEFVSSGGSGRNIQYF; CDR3nt: TGCGCCAGCAGTGAGTTCGTGAGTAGCGGGGGGTCCGGGCGAAACATTCAGTACTTC
j_gene: TRBJ2-3; len: 13; d_gene: NA; abundance: NA; v_gene: TRBV19; CDR3aa: CASTRKITDTQYF; CDR3nt: TGTGCCAGTACGCGTAAAATCACAGATACGCAGTATTTT
j_gene: TRBJ1-5; len: 16; d_gene: TRBD1; abundance: NA; v_gene: TRBV6-1; CDR3aa: CASSEETGGRNQPQHF; CDR3nt: TGTGCCAGCAGTGAAGAAACAGGGGGCAGGAATCAGCCCCAGCATTTT
j_gene: TRBJ1-4; len: 16; d_gene: NA; abundance: NA; v_gene: TRBV3-1/TRBV3-2; CDR3aa: CASSQEEKGINEKLFF; CDR3nt: TGTGCCAGCAGCCAGGAGGAGAAGGGTATAAATGAAAAACTGTTTTTT
j_gene: TRBJ2-7; len: 18; d_gene: TRBD2; abundance: NA; v_gene: TRBV2; CDR3aa: CASNLSGTSGRGSYEQYF; CDR3nt: TGTGCCAGCAATCTTTCTGGGACTAGCGGGAGGGGCTCCTACGAGCAGTACTTC
j_gene: TRBJ2-1; len: 14; d_gene: NA; abundance: few; v_gene: TRBV7-9; CDR3aa: CASSPGVFDNEQFF; CDR3nt: TGTGCCAGCAGCCCAGGGGTATTTGACAATGAGCAGTTCTTC